One sample yielded the 32 T cell receptor beta chains listed below, sequenced in a study of blood T cell repertoires in COVID-19. Libraries were prepared by immunoSEQ multiplex PCR; TCRdb keeps only in-frame clonotypes and omits some of them. The table has 180,000 or so clones, approximately 85% seen once. The sequenced sample consisted of peripheral blood. These receptors all come from a woman aged 80 or over with acute or convalescent COVID-19.

This chain joins TRBV30 and TRBJ1-5; D possibly corresponds to TRBD1 (6 bases). This CDR3 comprises 17 residues. V was cut by 0 bases and J by 0 bases, with 15 bases left in between. Germline loops: CDR1 GTSNPN, CDR2 SVGIG (reference sequence). CDR3 sequence (DNA): TGTGCCTGGAGTGTAAGTATGACAGGAAATAGCAATCAGCCCCAGCATTTT. This translates into CAWSVSMTGNSNQPQHF.

The genes are TRBV3-1 (or the pseudogene TRBV3-2) and TRBJ2-5; D is undetermined. Germline V gives CDR1 LGHDT, CDR2 YNNKEL (reference sequence). V dropped 4 bases and J dropped 5 bases, with 8 bases sitting between them. There are 12 residues in the CDR3. The CDR3 sequence: CASSPRLETQYF. In nucleotides, the CDR3 is TGTGCCAGCAGCCCCAGGCTCGAGACCCAGTACTTC.

The chain links TRBV19 to TRBJ2-1; D call uncertain. This CDR3 is 13 amino acids long. V lost 1 base to trimming and J lost 4 bases, with 5 bases between them. CDR1 is LNHDA, CDR2 SQIVND, per germline (reference sequence). CDR3 loop: CASSIAPYNEQFF. In nucleotides, the CDR3 is TGTGCCAGTAGTATAGCTCCGTACAATGAGCAGTTCTTC.

The chain combines TRBV7-3 with TRBJ2-1; 7 nucleotides agree with TRBD2. This CDR3 comprises 20 residues. J was trimmed by 7 bases and V by 1 base; bases with no gene match: 22. Germline CDR1 SGHTA, CDR2 FQGTGA. Here the CDR3 reads CASSLILAGATSSSWNEQFF. CDR3 bases: TGTGCCAGCAGCTTAATCCTCGCGGGAGCCACGTCATCCTCCTGGAATGAGCAGTTCTTC. Full variable domain (remainder filled in from reference TRBV7-3 and TRBJ2-1): GAGVSQTPSNKVTEKGKYVELRCDPISGHTALYWYRQSLGQGPEFLIYFQGTGAADDSGLPNDRFFAVRPEGSVSTLKIQRTERGDSAVYLCASSLILAGATSSSWNEQFFGPGTRLTVL.

V is TRBV12-3 or TRBV12-4 and J is TRBJ1-1; the match to TRBD1 covers 7 bases. There are 13 residues in the CDR3. The ends lost 7 bases at V and 5 bases at J; junction bases unmatched: 7. The CDR3 DNA is TGTGCCAGCACCAAGCGGACAGGTACTGAAGCTTTCTTT. Its protein is CASTKRTGTEAFF.

The V gene is TRBV10-3, the J gene TRBJ1-3; TRBD1 matches 7 bases. The germline gives CDR1 ENHRY, CDR2 SYGVKD. The CDR3 is 15 amino acids. V gave up 6 bases and J gave up 0 bases; unmatched junction bases: 5. For the CDR3, the DNA is TGTGCCATCAGGGGACAGCTCAACTCTGGAAACACCATATATTTT. It translates to CAIRGQLNSGNTIYF.

The genes are TRBV18 and TRBJ1-2; 8 bases are a match to TRBD1. With 4 bases clipped from V and 5 bases from J, the junction kept 6 bases outside the gene matches. The CDR3 totals 14 residues. Germline loops: CDR1 KGHSH, CDR2 LQKENI. Here the CDR3 DNA reads TGTGCCAGCTCACTTGTGACAGGGGTGTATGGCTACACCTTC. Translation: CASSLVTGVYGYTF.

CDR3 residues: CASSSGGGAQPQHF. The CDR3 DNA follows: TGTGCCAGCAGTTCTGGGGGAGGTGCTCAGCCCCAGCATTTT. The chain combines TRBV7-2 with TRBJ1-5, with D maybe TRBD1 (5 bases). Germline CDR1 SGHTA, CDR2 FQGNSA. V was clipped by 6 bases and J by 6 bases, with 15 bases between them. The CDR3 runs 14 residues.

In regard to this clone: Mismatch with germline at one junction end may stem from a read error. V is TRBV30 and J is TRBJ1-6; no clear D. The germline gives CDR1 GTSNPN, CDR2 SVGIG (reference sequence). CDR3 length: 14 amino acids. CDR3 protein: CAGRSVIYNSPLHF. In DNA form, the CDR3 reads TGTGCCGGGAGGTCGGTTATCTATAATTCACCCCTCCACTTT.

This rearrangement joins TRBV6-5 to TRBJ1-2, with D possibly being TRBD1 (5 bases). The germline V gene has CDR1 MNHEY and CDR2 SVGAGI. This CDR3 is 14 amino acids long. V was cut by 7 bases and J by 2 bases, with 14 bases left in between. The CDR3 protein is CASTRGLPNYGYTF. CDR3 bases: TGTGCCAGCACTAGGGGACTTCCAAACTATGGCTACACCTTC.

This chain joins TRBV5-1 and TRBJ2-3, with 12 bases fitting TRBD2. The CDR3 has 16 residues. Trimming at V came to 3 bases and at J to 2 bases, leaving 4 bases not matched to a gene. In germline, CDR1 is SGHRS, CDR2 YFSETQ. DNA for the CDR3: TGCGCCAGCAGCTACGGACTAGCGGGACCCACAGATACGCAGTATTTT. Translation: CASSYGLAGPTDTQYF.

The gene calls are TRBV18 and TRBJ2-6, with TRBD1 as a possible D gene (5 bases). This CDR3 spans 18 amino acids. Trimming removed 4 bases from V and 4 bases from J, with 20 bases in between. Germline CDR1 KGHSH, CDR2 LQKENI. The CDR3 DNA reads as TGTGCCAGCTCACACATCGCTCTGCAGGGAACCGGGGCCAACGTCCTGACTTTC. As protein: CASSHIALQGTGANVLTF. Filled out from reference TRBV18 and TRBJ2-6, the complete variable domain reads NAGVMQNPRHLVRRRGQEARLRCSPMKGHSHVYWYRQLPEEGLKFMVYLQKENIIDESGMPKERFSAEFPKEGPSILRIQQVVRGDSAAYFCASSHIALQGTGANVLTFGAGSRLTVL.

The V gene is TRBV6-6, the J gene TRBJ1-1, with D perhaps TRBD1 (5 bases). V was shortened by 0 bases and J by 1 base, with 12 bases between the two germline ends. The germline gives CDR1 MNHNY, CDR2 SVGAGI (reference sequence). The CDR3 runs to 16 residues. The CDR3 spells CASSYSIRVGNTEAFF. The CDR3 DNA follows: TGTGCCAGCAGTTACTCGATCAGGGTGGGGAACACTGAAGCTTTCTTT.

V and J are TRBV18 and TRBJ2-1; 8 bases are shared with TRBD2. The germline gives CDR1 KGHSH, CDR2 LQKENI. Trimming cost V 6 bases and J 0 bases; bases outside gene matches: 4. This CDR3 has 15 residues. The CDR3 nucleotides are TGTGCCAGCTCCCTCAGCGGGAGCTCCTACAATGAGCAGTTCTTC. As protein: CASSLSGSSYNEQFF.

The gene calls are TRBV6-2 or TRBV6-3 and TRBJ1-5; 7 nucleotides match TRBD1. V trimming: 3 bases; J trimming: 4 bases; junction bases outside the gene matches: 3. CDR1 is MNHEY, CDR2 SVGEGT, per germline. The CDR3 runs to 14 residues. In DNA form, the CDR3 reads TGTGCCAGCAGTTATGAACAGGGGAATCAGCCCCAGCATTTT. Translating gives CASSYEQGNQPQHF.

The V call is TRBV12-3 or TRBV12-4, the J call TRBJ2-1, with a possible D match to TRBD2 (5 bases). CDR3 length equals 13 residues. Trimming cost V 6 bases and J 7 bases, with 13 bases left between them. CDR3 protein: CASSPRSGNEQFF. CDR3 coding DNA: TGTGCCAGCAGCCCCCGGAGCGGAAATGAGCAGTTCTTC.

The CDR3 region is CASSPRSTVNYGYTF. The CDR3 region has the DNA TGTGCCAGCTCACCACGATCAACGGTTAACTATGGCTACACCTTC. The genes are TRBV18 and TRBJ1-2, with D uncertain. Germline V gives CDR1 KGHSH, CDR2 LQKENI. The CDR3 sequence is 15 residues long. Trimming removed 1 base at V and 1 base at J, with 10 bases between.

The chain combines TRBV18 with TRBJ2-7, with TRBD1 as a possible D gene (6 bases). The CDR3 runs 16 residues. The V end lost 0 bases, the J end lost 3 bases, and 15 bases lay between the germline ends. In germline, CDR1 is KGHSH, CDR2 LQKENI. The DNA of the CDR3 is TGTGCCAGCTCACCACCGGGAGCAGGGGCACTCTACGAGCAGTACTTC. Residues: CASSPPGAGALYEQYF.

The CDR3 loop is CASSMAGAVLREKLFF. CDR3 bases: TGTGCCAGCAGCATGGCAGGGGCAGTGTTACGTGAAAAACTGTTTTTT. This rearrangement joins TRBV25-1 to TRBJ1-4; D is possibly TRBD1 (6 bases). Germline V gene data show CDR1 as MGHDK and CDR2 as SYGVNS. Trimming stripped 6 bases from V and 7 bases from J, with 21 bases between. This CDR3 has 16 amino acids. The whole variable domain, remainder taken from reference TRBV25-1 and TRBJ1-4, is EADIYQTPRYLVIGTGKKITLECSQTMGHDKMYWYQQDPGMELHLIHYSYGVNSTEKGDLSSESTVSRIRTEHFPLTLESARPSHTSQYLCASSMAGAVLREKLFFGSGTQLSVL.

About this clone: Other DNA variants within this sample encode the same CDR3. This chain connects TRBV7-3 to TRBJ2-1, with a weak D call TRBD2 (6 bases). The germline V gene has CDR1 SGHTA and CDR2 FQGTGA. V lost 0 bases and J lost 3, with 9 bases in between. This CDR3 region has 15 residues. CDR3: CASSLTGGLYNEQFF. In DNA form, the CDR3 reads TGTGCCAGCAGCTTAACGGGAGGCCTCTACAATGAGCAGTTCTTC.

This clone was seen a few times. CDR3 nucleotides: TGTGCCAGCAGCTTGGCCCTCGGGACAGGGAGTGCAGATACGCAGTATTTT. Translation gives CASSLALGTGSADTQYF. The rearrangement links TRBV7-9 to TRBJ2-3; 9 nucleotides line up with TRBD1. The CDR3 has 17 amino acids. From germline, CDR1 is SEHNR and CDR2 FQNEAQ (reference sequence). V was clipped by 3 bases and J by 4 bases; unmatched bases: 11.

CDR3 coding DNA: TGTGCCAGCAGCTTGCTGAGCGGGAGGGCCGGGGAGCTGTTTTTT. This translates into CASSLLSGRAGELFF. The rearrangement joins TRBV5-5 to TRBJ2-2, with 10 bases fitting TRBD2. CDR1 SGHKS and CDR2 YYEKEE come from the germline V gene (reference sequence). The CDR3 sequence is 15 residues long. V gave up 1 base and J gave up 6 bases; unmatched junction bases: 3.

The V call is TRBV24-1, the J call TRBJ2-1; no clear D. This CDR3 has 13 amino acids. Trimming shortened V by 2 bases and J by 9 bases, and 10 bases separated the two germline ends. The germline CDR1 and CDR2 sequences are KGHDR and SFDVKD. This CDR3 reads CATSDSAMPEQFF. For the CDR3, the DNA is TGTGCCACCAGTGATTCCGCTATGCCTGAGCAGTTCTTC.

The J gene is TRBJ2-4, the V gene TRBV6-2 or TRBV6-3; 10 nucleotides align to TRBD1. The trim removed 2 bases at V and 6 bases at J, leaving 7 bases unmatched. The CDR3 contains 16 residues. Germline loops: CDR1 MNHEY, CDR2 SVGEGT. In DNA form, the CDR3 reads TGTGCCAGCAGTTACGACAGGGGGCGCTTCGGAAACATTCAGTACTTC. Translation gives CASSYDRGRFGNIQYF.

The chain is built from TRBV12-3 or TRBV12-4 and TRBJ1-1; the D gene is possibly TRBD1 (6 bases). CDR3 length equals 12 residues. V was clipped by 2 bases and J by 5 bases, with 6 bases between them. The CDR3: CASSLQGTEAFF. The CDR3 nucleotides read TGTGCCAGCAGTTTACAGGGGACTGAAGCTTTCTTT.

This chain joins TRBV5-6 and TRBJ1-6, with D unresolved. The V end was cut by 0 bases, the J end by 9 bases, with 10 bases between. The CDR3 is 14 amino acids. Germline values: CDR1 SGHDT, CDR2 YYEEEE. As DNA, the CDR3 is TGTGCCAGCAGCTTGGGTGCAGATGGTTCACCCCTCCACTTT. It translates to CASSLGADGSPLHF.

This chain joins TRBV27 and TRBJ1-5; D is possibly TRBD1 (5 bases). The CDR3 is made up of 14 amino acids. V was clipped by 3 bases and J by 7 bases, with 13 bases between them. Germline assignment: CDR1 MNHEY and CDR2 SMNVEV (reference sequence). CDR3 sequence: CASSLGGALQPQHF. The CDR3 DNA reads as TGTGCCAGCAGTTTGGGAGGGGCTTTGCAGCCCCAGCATTTT.

This chain connects TRBV9 to TRBJ2-1, with 8 bases that match TRBD2. CDR3 length: 15 amino acids. Trimming removed 0 bases from V and 10 bases from J; junction bases left unmatched: 9. Germline CDR1 reads SGDLS; CDR2 reads YYNGEE. For the CDR3, the DNA is TGTGCCAGCAGCGTAGAGGTAATTAGCGGGATCGAGCAGTTCTTC. Its translation: CASSVEVISGIEQFF.

The DNA for the CDR3 is TGTGCCAGTAGTGTCCTGACAGGGCCCTACGAGCAGTACTTC. Its protein is CASSVLTGPYEQYF. This chain uses TRBV19 with TRBJ2-7; TRBD1 matches 7 bases. The germline gives CDR1 LNHDA, CDR2 SQIVND (reference sequence). The CDR3 runs 14 residues. The ends lost 5 bases at V and 2 bases at J; junction bases unmatched: 6.

The CDR3 DNA is TGTGCCAGCAGCTTAGAATCAGGGGGTATTACGTACGAGCAGTACTTC. It specifies CASSLESGGITYEQYF. This sequence joins TRBV11-2 and TRBJ2-7; 7 positions match TRBD1. Germline CDR1 reads SGHAT; CDR2 reads FQNNGV. The CDR3 is made up of 16 amino acids. V trimming: 0 bases; J trimming: 4 bases; junction bases outside the gene matches: 9. The full variable domain, completed using reference TRBV11-2 and TRBJ2-7, is EAGVAQSPRYKIIEKRQSVAFWCNPISGHATLYWYQQILGQGPKLLIQFQNNGVVDDSQLPKDRFSAERLKGVDSTLKIQPAKLEDSAVYLCASSLESGGITYEQYFGPGTRLTVT.

Comment on this clone: Other DNA sequences in this specimen translate into the identical CDR3. The chain uses TRBV18 and TRBJ2-7; 12 bases map to TRBD2. CDR1 is KGHSH and CDR2 is LQKENI in the germline V gene. J was trimmed by 4 bases and V by 4 bases; bases with no gene match: 2. The CDR3 has 14 residues. Here the CDR3 DNA reads TGTGCCAGCTCACAGACTAGCGGGAGTTACGAGCAGTACTTC. Translating it yields CASSQTSGSYEQYF.

The V and J genes are TRBV7-2 and TRBJ1-3, with 7 bases aligning to TRBD1. Germline V gene sequence: CDR1 SGHTA, CDR2 FQGNSA. The CDR3 has 15 residues. J lost 3 bases, V lost 4 bases, and 6 bases had no gene match. DNA for the CDR3: TGTGCCAGCAGCTCGTCACAGGGGTTTGGAAACACCATATATTTT. Protein product: CASSSSQGFGNTIYF.